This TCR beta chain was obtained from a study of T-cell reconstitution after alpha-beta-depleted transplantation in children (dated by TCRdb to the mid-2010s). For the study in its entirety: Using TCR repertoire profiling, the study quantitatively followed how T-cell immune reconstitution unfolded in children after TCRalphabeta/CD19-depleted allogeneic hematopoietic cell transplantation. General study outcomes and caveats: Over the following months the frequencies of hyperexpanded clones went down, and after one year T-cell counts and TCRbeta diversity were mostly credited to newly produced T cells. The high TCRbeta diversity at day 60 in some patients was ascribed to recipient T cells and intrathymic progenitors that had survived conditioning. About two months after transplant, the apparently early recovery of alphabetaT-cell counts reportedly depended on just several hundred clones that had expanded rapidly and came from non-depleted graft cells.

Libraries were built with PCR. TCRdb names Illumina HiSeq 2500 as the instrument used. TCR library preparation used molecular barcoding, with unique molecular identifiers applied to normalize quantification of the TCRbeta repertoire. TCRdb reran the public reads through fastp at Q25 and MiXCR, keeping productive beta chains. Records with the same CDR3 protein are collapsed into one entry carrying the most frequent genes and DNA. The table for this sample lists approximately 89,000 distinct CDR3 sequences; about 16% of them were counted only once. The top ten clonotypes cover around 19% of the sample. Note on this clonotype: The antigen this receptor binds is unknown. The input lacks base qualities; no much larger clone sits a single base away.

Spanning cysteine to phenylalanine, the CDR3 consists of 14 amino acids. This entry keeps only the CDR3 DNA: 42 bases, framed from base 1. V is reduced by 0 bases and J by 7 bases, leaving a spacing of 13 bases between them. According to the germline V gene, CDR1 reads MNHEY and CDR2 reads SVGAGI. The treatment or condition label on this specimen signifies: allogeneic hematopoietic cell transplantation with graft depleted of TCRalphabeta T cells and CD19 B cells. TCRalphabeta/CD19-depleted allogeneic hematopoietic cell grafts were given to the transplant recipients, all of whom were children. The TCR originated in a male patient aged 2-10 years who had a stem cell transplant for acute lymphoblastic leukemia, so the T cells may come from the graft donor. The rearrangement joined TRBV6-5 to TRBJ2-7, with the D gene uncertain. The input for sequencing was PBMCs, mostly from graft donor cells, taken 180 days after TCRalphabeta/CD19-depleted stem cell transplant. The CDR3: CASSYSSVGTEQYF. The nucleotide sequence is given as TGTGCCAGCAGTTACTCGAGTGTGGGAACGGAGCAGTACTTC.